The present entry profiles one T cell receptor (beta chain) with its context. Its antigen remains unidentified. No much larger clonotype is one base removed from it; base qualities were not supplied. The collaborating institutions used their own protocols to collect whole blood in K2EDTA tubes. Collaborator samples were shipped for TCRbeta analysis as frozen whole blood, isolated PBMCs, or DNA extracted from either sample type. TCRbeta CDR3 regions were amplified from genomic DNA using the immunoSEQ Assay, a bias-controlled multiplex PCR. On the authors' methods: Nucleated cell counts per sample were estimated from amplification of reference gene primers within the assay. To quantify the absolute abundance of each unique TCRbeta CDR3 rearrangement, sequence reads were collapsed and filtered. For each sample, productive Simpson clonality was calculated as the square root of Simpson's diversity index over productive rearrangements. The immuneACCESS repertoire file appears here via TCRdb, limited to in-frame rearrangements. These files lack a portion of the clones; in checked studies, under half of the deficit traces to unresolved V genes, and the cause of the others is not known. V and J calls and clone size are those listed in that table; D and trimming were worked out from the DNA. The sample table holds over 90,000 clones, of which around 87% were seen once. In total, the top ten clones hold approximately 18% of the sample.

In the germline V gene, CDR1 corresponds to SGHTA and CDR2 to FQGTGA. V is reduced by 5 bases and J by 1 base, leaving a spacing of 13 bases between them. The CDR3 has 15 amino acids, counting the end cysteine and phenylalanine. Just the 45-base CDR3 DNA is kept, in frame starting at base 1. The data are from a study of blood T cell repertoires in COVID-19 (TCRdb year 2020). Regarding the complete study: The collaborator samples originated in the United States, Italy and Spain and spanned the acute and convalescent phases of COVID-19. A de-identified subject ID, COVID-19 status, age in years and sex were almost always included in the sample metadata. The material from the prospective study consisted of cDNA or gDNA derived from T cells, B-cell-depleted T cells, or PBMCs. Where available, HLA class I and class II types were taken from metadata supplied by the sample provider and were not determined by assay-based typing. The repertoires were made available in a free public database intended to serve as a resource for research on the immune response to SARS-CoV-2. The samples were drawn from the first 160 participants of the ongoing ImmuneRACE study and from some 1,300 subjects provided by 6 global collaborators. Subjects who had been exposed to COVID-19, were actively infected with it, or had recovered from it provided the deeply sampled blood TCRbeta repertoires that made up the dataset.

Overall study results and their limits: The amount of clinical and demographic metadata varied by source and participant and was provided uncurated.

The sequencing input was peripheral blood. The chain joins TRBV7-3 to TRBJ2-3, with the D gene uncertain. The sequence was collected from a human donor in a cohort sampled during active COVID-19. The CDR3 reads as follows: CASSPARLGTDTQYF. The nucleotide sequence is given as TGTGCCAGCAGCCCCGCCAGGCTCGGCACAGATACGCAGTATTTT.